The rows below give T cell receptor beta chains drawn from one sample of a study of metastatic and nonmetastatic thyroid tumors. TCRdb re-called the PCR reads via MiXCR. The sample has approximately 32,000 clones, 18% seen once. Specimen: blood. The receptors derive from a female donor with papillary thyroid cancer or a benign thyroid nodule (not recorded which). Some clones in this sample may be carry-over from other donors' samples. Both conserved end residues are part of each CDR3. A D gene is named only where the DNA matches it firmly. Some rows mark clone size as missing; the rest say once, few, many or name a class of expanded clone.

>TRBJ2-7|TRBV28|few|TRBD2
CASSPGTSGAYEQYF
TGTGCCAGCAGCCCTGGGACTAGCGGGGCCTACGAGCAGTACTTC
>TRBJ2-1|TRBV4-1|many|TRBD2
CASSQSGTSGASSYNEQFF
TGCGCCAGCAGCCAATCCGGGACTAGCGGGGCGAGCTCCTACAATGAGCAGTTCTTC
>TRBJ1-6|TRBV4-1|many|NA
CASSQVGLSYNSPLHF
TGCGCCAGCAGCCAAGTGGGCCTCTCCTATAATTCACCCCTCCACTTT
>TRBJ2-7|TRBV6-1|few|TRBD2
CASTPPGGHEQYF
TGTGCCAGCACTCCCCCGGGGGGGCATGAGCAGTACTTC
>TRBJ2-4|TRBV7-2|many|NA
CASSLGAVNIQYF
TGTGCCAGCAGCTTAGGGGCCGTGAACATTCAGTACTTC
>TRBJ2-3|TRBV14|many|NA
CASSQEPFSPADTQYF
TGTGCCAGCAGCCAAGAACCATTCAGTCCGGCAGATACGCAGTATTTT
>TRBJ2-3|TRBV15|many|TRBD2
CATSRDQRGLDTQYF
TGTGCCACCAGCAGAGATCAGCGGGGGCTGGATACGCAGTATTTT
>TRBJ2-7|TRBV7-9|NA|TRBD2
CASSLAASGEQYF
TGTGCCAGCAGCTTAGCGGCTAGCGGCGAGCAGTACTTC
>TRBJ2-6|TRBV4-1|NA|NA
CASSQWAAANVLTF
TGCGCCAGCAGCCAATGGGCTGCGGCCAACGTCCTGACTTTC
>TRBJ2-1|TRBV20-1|many|NA
CSASGTRYNEQFF
TGCAGTGCTAGCGGGACAAGGTACAATGAGCAGTTCTTC
>TRBJ2-5|TRBV11-2|many|NA
CASSLTRQQETQYF
TGTGCCAGCAGCTTAACCCGACAGCAAGAGACCCAGTACTTC
>TRBJ1-1|TRBV20-1|NA|NA
CSARGTDSSTETFF
TGCAGTGCTAGAGGGACGGACAGTTCCACTGAAACTTTCTTT
>TRBJ2-1|TRBV28|many|NA
CASSNTGTQLGEQFF
TGTGCCAGCAGCAATACCGGGACCCAGCTAGGGGAGCAGTTCTTC
>TRBJ1-2|TRBV6-1|NA|TRBD1
CASSGTGGYGYTF
TGTGCCAGCAGTGGGACAGGGGGCTATGGCTACACCTTC
>TRBJ2-7|TRBV10-3|few|NA
CAISQGSRSSYEQYF
TGTGCCATCAGTCAAGGGTCCCGCAGCTCCTACGAGCAGTACTTC
>TRBJ1-3|TRBV11-2|many|NA
CASSFVEGSGNTIYF
TGTGCCAGCAGCTTCGTGGAGGGTTCAGGAAACACCATATATTTT
>TRBJ1-1|TRBV10-3|NA|NA
CAIKHDSLNTEAFF
TGTGCCATCAAACACGACAGCTTGAACACTGAAGCTTTCTTT
>TRBJ1-5|TRBV9|many|NA
CASSVTRRNQPQHF
TGTGCCAGCAGCGTAACAAGAAGAAATCAGCCCCAGCATTTT
>TRBJ2-1|TRBV6-1|few|NA
CASSGRGGQICNEQFF
TGTGCCAGCAGTGGGAGGGGGGGACAGATATGCAATGAGCAGTTCTTC
>TRBJ2-3|TRBV7-2|many|TRBD2
CASREGLAGRSLQYF
TGTGCCAGCAGGGAGGGACTAGCAGGGAGGAGTCTGCAGTATTTT
>TRBJ2-2|TRBV2|many|TRBD2
CASRETSGDNTGELFF
TGTGCCAGCAGGGAAACTAGCGGGGACAACACCGGGGAGCTGTTTTTT
>TRBJ2-1|TRBV11-2|many|NA
CASTVGSSYNEQFF
TGTGCCAGCACCGTTGGGAGCTCCTACAATGAGCAGTTCTTC
>TRBJ2-3|TRBV9|many|NA
CASSAPLFTDTQYF
TGTGCCAGCAGCGCACCGCTGTTCACAGATACGCAGTATTTT
>TRBJ2-5|TRBV11-2|NA|NA
CASSRDTLQETQYF
TGTGCCAGCAGCCGGGACACCCTACAAGAGACCCAGTACTTC
>TRBJ1-5|TRBV6-2/TRBV6-3|NA|NA
CASSYRGGPQHF
TGTGCCAGCAGTTACAGAGGTGGGCCCCAGCATTTT
>TRBJ2-1|TRBV5-6|many|TRBD1
CASSLAGGVSEQFF
TGTGCCAGCAGCTTGGCAGGGGGCGTCTCTGAGCAGTTCTTC